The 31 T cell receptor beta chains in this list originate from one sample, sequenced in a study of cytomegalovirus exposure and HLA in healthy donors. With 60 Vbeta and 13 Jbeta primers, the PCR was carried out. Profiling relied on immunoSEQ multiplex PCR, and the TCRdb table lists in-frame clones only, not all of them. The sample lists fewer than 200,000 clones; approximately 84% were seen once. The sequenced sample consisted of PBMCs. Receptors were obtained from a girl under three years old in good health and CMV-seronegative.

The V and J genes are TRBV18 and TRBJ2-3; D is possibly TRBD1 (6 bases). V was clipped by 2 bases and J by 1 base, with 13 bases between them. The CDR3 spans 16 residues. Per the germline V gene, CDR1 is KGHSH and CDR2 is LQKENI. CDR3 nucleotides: TGTGCCAGCTCACCAACATGGGACATCGGCACAGATACGCAGTATTTT. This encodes CASSPTWDIGTDTQYF. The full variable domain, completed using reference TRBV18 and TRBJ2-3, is NAGVMQNPRHLVRRRGQEARLRCSPMKGHSHVYWYRQLPEEGLKFMVYLQKENIIDESGMPKERFSAEFPKEGPSILRIQQVVRGDSAAYFCASSPTWDIGTDTQYFGPGTRLTVL.

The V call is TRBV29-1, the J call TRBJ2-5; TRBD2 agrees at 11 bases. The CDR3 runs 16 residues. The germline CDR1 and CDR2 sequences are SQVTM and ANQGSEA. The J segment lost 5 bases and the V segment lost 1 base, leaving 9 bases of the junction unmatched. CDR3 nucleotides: TGCAGCGTTGAAGGGATTAGCGGGGGGGGTGGCGAGACCCAGTACTTC. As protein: CSVEGISGGGGETQYF.

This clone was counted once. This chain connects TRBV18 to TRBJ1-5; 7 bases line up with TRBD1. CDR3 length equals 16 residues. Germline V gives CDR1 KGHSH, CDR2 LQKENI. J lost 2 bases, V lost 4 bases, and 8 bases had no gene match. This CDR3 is CASSQQGKGGNQPQHF. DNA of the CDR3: TGTGCCAGCTCACAACAGGGGAAGGGGGGCAATCAGCCCCAGCATTTT.

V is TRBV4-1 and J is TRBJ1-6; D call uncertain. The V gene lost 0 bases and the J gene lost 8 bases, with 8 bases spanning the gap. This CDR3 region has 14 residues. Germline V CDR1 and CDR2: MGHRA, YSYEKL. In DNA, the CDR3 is TGCGCCAGCAGCCAAGACAGGCCGTATTCACCCCTCCACTTT. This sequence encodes CASSQDRPYSPLHF.

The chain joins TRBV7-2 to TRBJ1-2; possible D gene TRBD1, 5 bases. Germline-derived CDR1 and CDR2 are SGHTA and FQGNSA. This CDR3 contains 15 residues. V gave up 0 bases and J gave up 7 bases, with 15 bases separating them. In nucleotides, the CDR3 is TGTGCCAGCAGCTTAGCGGTACAGGCCCTGGGTGGCTACACCTTC. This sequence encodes CASSLAVQALGGYTF.

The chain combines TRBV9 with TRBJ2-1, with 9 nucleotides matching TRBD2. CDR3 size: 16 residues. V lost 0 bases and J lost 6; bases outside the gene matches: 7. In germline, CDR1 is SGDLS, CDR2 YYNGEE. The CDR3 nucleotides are TGTGCCAGCAGCGTAGGGGCGGGAGGGCCCTTCAATGAGCAGTTCTTC. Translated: CASSVGAGGPFNEQFF. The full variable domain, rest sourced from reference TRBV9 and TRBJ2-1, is DSGVTQTPKHLITATGQRVTLRCSPRSGDLSVYWYQQSLDQGLQFLIQYYNGEERAKGNILERFSAQQFPDLHSELNLSSLELGDSALYFCASSVGAGGPFNEQFFGPGTRLTVL.

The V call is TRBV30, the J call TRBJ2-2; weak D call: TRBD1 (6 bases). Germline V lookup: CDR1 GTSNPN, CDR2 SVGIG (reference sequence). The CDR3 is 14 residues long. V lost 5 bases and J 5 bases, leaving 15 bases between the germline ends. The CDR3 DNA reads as TGTGCCTGGTCCAGGGGTTTAAGTACCGGGGAGCTGTTTTTT. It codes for CAWSRGLSTGELFF.

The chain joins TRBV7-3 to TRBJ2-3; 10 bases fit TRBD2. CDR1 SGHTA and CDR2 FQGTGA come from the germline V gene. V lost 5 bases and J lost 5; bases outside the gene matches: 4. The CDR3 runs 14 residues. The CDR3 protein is CASSPSGSGDTQYF. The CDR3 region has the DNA TGTGCCAGCAGCCCTAGCGGGAGTGGAGATACGCAGTATTTT.

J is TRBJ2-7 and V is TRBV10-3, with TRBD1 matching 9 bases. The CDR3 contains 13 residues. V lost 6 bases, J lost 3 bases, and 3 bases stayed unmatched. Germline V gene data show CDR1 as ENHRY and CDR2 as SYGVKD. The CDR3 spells CAIREGQGYEQYF. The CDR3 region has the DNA TGTGCCATCAGGGAGGGACAGGGCTACGAGCAGTACTTC.

As DNA, the CDR3 is TGTGCCACCAGAGACTCCGTCTCTTCAGATACGCAGTATTTT. This translates into CATRDSVSSDTQYF. The chain combines TRBV15 with TRBJ2-3; D is uncertain. V lost 6 bases and J 4 bases, leaving 14 bases between the germline ends. The CDR3 is 14 amino acids. Germline CDR1 and CDR2: LNHNV and YYDKDF (reference sequence).

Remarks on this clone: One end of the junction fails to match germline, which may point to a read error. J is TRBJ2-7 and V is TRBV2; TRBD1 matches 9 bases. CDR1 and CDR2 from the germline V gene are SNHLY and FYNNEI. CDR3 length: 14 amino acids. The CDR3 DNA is TGTGCAAGCACCGGGACAGGGCGAATCTACGAGCAGTACTTC. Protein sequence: CASTGTGRIYEQYF. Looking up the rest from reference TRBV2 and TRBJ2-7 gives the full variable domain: EPEVTQTPSHQVTQMGQEVILRCVPISNHLYFYWYRQILGQKVEFLVSFYNNEISEKSEIFDDQFSVERPDGSNFTLKIRSTKLEDSAMYFCASTGTGRIYEQYFGPGTRLTVT.

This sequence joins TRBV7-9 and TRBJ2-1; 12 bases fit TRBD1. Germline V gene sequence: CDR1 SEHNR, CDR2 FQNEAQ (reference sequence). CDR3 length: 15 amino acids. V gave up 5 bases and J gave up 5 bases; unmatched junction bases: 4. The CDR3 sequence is CASSPGQGADNEQFF. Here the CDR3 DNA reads TGTGCCAGCAGCCCGGGACAGGGGGCTGACAATGAGCAGTTCTTC.

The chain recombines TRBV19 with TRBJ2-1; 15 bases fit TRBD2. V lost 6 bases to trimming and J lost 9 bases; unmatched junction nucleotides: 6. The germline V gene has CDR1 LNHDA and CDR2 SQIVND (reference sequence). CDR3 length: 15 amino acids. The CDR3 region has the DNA TGTGCCAGTAGCTCGGGACTAGCGGGGGGAGCTGAGCAGTTCTTC. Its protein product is CASSSGLAGGAEQFF.

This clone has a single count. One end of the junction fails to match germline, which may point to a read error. DNA for the CDR3: TGTTCCAGCAGCCTCCCCTCGGATAGCGGGAGGGTCAATGAGCAGTTCTTC. Its translation is CSSSLPSDSGRVNEQFF. The chain couples TRBV7-9 to TRBJ2-1, with 11 bases that match TRBD2. The CDR3 extends over 17 amino acids. Germline loops: CDR1 SEHNR, CDR2 FQNEAQ (reference sequence).

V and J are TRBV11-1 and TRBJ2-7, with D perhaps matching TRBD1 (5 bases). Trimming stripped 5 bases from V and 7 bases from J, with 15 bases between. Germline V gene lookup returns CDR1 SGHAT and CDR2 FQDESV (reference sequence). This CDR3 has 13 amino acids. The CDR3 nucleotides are TGTGCCAGCAGCCGTGACAGAAGTGGGGAGCAGTACTTC. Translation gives CASSRDRSGEQYF. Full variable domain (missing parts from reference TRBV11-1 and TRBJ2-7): EAEVAQSPRYKITEKSQAVAFWCDPISGHATLYWYRQILGQGPELLVQFQDESVVDDSQLPKDRFSAERLKGVDSTLKIQPAELGDSAMYLCASSRDRSGEQYFGPGTRLTVT.

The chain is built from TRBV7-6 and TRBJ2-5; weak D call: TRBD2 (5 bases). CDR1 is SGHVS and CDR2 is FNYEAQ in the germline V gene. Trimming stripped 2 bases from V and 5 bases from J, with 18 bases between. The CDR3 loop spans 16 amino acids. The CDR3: CASSLYITVGEETQYF. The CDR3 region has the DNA TGTGCCAGCAGCTTATATATTACGGTGGGAGAGGAGACCCAGTACTTC.

The CDR3 DNA sequence: TGTGCCAGCAGCTTATACGAGTCCTACGAGCAGTACTTC. Its protein is CASSLYESYEQYF. The chain uses TRBV7-3 and TRBJ2-7; D remains unclear. Germline V gene data show CDR1 as SGHTA and CDR2 as FQGTGA. The CDR3 length is 13 residues. V gave up 2 bases and J gave up 1 base, with 6 bases separating them.

In nucleotides, the CDR3 is TGTGCCAGCAGCTTAGGCCCATGGACTAGCGGGAGAACAGATACGCAGTATTTT. Protein: CASSLGPWTSGRTDTQYF. This rearrangement joins TRBV7-3 to TRBJ2-3; 13 bases align to TRBD2. The germline gives CDR1 SGHTA, CDR2 FQGTGA. The CDR3 runs to 18 residues. V was pared by 2 bases and J by 3 bases, with 8 bases of the junction left unmatched.

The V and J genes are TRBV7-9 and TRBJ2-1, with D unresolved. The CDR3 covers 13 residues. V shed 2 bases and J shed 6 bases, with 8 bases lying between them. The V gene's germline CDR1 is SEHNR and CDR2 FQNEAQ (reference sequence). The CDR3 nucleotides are TGTGCCAGCAGCTTACCCGCGTTCAATGAGCAGTTCTTC. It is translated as CASSLPAFNEQFF.

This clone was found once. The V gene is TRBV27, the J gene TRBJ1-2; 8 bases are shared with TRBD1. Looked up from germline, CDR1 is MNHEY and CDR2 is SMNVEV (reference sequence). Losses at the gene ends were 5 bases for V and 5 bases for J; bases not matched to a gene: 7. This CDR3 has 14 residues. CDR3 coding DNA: TGTGCCAGCAGTGACAGGGGCCGAGGATATGGCTACACCTTC. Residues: CASSDRGRGYGYTF.

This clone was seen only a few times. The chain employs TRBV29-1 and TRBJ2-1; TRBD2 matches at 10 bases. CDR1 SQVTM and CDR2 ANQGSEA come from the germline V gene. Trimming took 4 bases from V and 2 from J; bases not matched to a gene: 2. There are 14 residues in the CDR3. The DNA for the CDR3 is TGCAGCGTTGGGACTAGCGGTACCTACAATGAGCAGTTCTTC. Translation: CSVGTSGTYNEQFF.

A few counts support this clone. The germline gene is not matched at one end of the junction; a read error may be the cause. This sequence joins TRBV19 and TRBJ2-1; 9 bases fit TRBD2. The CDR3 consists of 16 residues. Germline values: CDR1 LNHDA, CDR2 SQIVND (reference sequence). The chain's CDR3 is CASSISWAGGYSEQFF. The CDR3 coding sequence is TGTGCCAGTAGTATTAGCTGGGCGGGGGGGTACAGTGAGCAGTTCTTC.

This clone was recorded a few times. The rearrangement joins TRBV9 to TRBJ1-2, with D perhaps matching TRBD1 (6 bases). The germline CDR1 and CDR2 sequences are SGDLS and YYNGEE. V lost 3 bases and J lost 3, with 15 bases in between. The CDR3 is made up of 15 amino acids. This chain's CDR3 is CASSADRLGDYGYTF. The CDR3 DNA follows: TGTGCCAGCAGCGCCGACAGGTTAGGGGACTATGGCTACACCTTC.

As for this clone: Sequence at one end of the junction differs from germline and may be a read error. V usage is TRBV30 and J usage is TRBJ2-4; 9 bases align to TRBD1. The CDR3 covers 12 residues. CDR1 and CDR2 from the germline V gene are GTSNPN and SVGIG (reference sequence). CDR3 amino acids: CAWMGQGPRKTF. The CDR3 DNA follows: TGTGCCTGGATGGGACAGGGCCCCCGAAAAACCTTC.

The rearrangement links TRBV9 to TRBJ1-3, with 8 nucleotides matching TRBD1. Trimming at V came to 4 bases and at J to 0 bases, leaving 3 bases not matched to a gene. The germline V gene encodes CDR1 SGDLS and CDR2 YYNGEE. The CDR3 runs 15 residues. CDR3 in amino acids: CASSRTGSSGNTIYF. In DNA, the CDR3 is TGTGCCAGCAGCCGGACAGGGAGCTCTGGAAACACCATATATTTT.

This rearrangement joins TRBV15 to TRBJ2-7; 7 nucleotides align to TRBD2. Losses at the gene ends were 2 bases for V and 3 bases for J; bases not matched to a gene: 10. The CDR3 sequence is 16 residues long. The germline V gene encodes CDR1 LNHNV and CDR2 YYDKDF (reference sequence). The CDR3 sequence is CATSRSPGREVYEQYF. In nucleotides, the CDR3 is TGTGCCACCAGCAGATCGCCGGGGAGGGAGGTCTACGAGCAGTACTTC.

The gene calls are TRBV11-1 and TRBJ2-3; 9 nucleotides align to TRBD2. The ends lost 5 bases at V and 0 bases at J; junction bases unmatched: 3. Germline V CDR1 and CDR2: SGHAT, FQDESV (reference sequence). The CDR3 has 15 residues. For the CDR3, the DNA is TGTGCCAGCAGCGTTAGCGGGGGAAGCACAGATACGCAGTATTTT. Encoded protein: CASSVSGGSTDTQYF.

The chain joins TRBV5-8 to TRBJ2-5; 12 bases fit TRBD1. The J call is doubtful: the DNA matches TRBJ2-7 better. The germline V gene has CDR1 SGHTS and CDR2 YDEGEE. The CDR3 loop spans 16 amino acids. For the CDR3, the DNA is TGTGCCAGCAGCCGGAGGGGACAGGGGGCGAGGGACGAGCAGTACTTC. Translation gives CASSRRGQGARDEQYF.

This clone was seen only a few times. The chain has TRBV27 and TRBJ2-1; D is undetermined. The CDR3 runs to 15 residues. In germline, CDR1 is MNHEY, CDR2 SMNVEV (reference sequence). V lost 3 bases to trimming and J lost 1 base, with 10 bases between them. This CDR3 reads CASSFGPQSYNEQFF. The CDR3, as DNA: TGTGCCAGCAGTTTTGGCCCCCAATCCTACAATGAGCAGTTCTTC.

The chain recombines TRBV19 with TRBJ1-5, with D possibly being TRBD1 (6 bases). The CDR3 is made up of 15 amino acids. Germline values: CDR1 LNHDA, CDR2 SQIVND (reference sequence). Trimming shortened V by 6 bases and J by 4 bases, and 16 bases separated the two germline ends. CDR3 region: CASSPGQSLNQPQHF. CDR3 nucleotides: TGTGCCAGTAGCCCCGGACAGAGCCTAAATCAGCCCCAGCATTTT.

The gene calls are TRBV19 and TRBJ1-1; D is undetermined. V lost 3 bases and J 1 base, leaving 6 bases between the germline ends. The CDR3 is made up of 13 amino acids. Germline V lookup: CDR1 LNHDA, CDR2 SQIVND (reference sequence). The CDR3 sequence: CASSMRQNTEAFF. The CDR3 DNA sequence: TGTGCCAGTAGTATGCGTCAGAACACTGAAGCTTTCTTT.